A single sample gave rise to the 27 T cell receptor beta chains below, sequenced in a study of monozygotic twins with inflammatory bowel disease. TCRdb re-called the 5' RACE reads; one entry per CDR3 protein, DNA not given. This table holds over 110,000 distinct CDR3 sequences. The sequencing sample was made of blood. These receptors were obtained from a human donor with ulcerative colitis or Crohn's disease, or a healthy co-twin of an affected twin (not recorded which).

V usage is TRBV11-2 and J usage is TRBJ1-2; the TRBD1 assignment by TCRdb is unverifiable without DNA. The CDR3 consists of 18 residues. Germline CDR1 reads SGHAT; CDR2 reads FQNNGV. The CDR3: CASSSQGQGASANYGYTF.

The rearrangement uses TRBV5-1 and TRBJ2-3; absent DNA, TCRdb's TRBD1 call cannot be checked. Looked up from germline, CDR1 is SGHRS and CDR2 is YFSETQ. The CDR3 covers 18 residues. The CDR3 here is CASSLARILTGVTDTQYF. Variable domain in full (rest from reference TRBV5-1 and TRBJ2-3): KAGVTQTPRYLIKTRGQQVTLSCSPISGHRSVSWYQQTPGQGLQFLFEYFSETQRNKGNFPGRFSGRQFSNSRSEMNVSTLELGDSALYLCASSLARILTGVTDTQYFGPGTRLTVL.

This sequence joins TRBV5-1 and TRBJ2-7. The CDR3 extends over 12 amino acids. CDR1 is SGHRS, CDR2 YFSETQ, per germline. CDR3 in amino acids: CASSFSKDEQYF.

This chain uses TRBV4-3 with TRBJ1-6. The CDR3 sequence is 17 residues long. Per the germline V gene, CDR1 is LGHNA and CDR2 is YSLEER. The CDR3 loop is CASSQRPGDSYNSPLHF.

This rearrangement joins TRBV20-1 to TRBJ1-2; TCRdb designates TRBD1, a call that cannot be tested without DNA. The CDR3 has 14 amino acids. Germline V gene data show CDR1 as DFQATT and CDR2 as SNEGSKA (reference sequence). CDR3 residues: CSAREQGGNYGYTF.

The V gene is TRBV9, the J gene TRBJ1-2; TCRdb returns TRBD1, unconfirmable since there is no DNA. Looked up from germline, CDR1 is SGDLS and CDR2 is YYNGEE. The CDR3 totals 15 residues. This chain's CDR3 is CASSRRAGMDYGYTF. Supplemented by reference TRBV9 and TRBJ1-2, the full variable domain reads DSGVTQTPKHLITATGQRVTLRCSPRSGDLSVYWYQQSLDQGLQFLIQYYNGEERAKGNILERFSAQQFPDLHSELNLSSLELGDSALYFCASSRRAGMDYGYTFGSGTRLTVV.

This chain joins TRBV7-3 and TRBJ2-1; without DNA, the TCRdb call of TRBD2 cannot be checked. Germline CDR1 SGHTA, CDR2 FQGTGA. The CDR3 extends over 18 amino acids. CDR3 sequence reads: CASSLKRRGAGSYNEQFF.

The CDR3 region is CASSSLPGVRIDTF. The chain uses TRBV7-2 and TRBJ1-2. CDR3 size: 14 residues. Per germline, CDR1 SGHTA and CDR2 FQGNSA.

The gene calls are TRBV4-3 and TRBJ2-5. The CDR3 length is 15 residues. The germline CDR1 and CDR2 sequences are LGHNA and YSLEER. The CDR3 here is CASSQIWDRQETQYF.

The chain links TRBV7-6 to TRBJ1-1. CDR3 length: 16 residues. Germline V CDR1 and CDR2: SGHVS, FNYEAQ. The chain's CDR3 is CASSLAADGLNTEAFF.

V gene TRBV7-9 combines with J gene TRBJ1-1; the TRBD1 assignment by TCRdb is unverifiable without DNA. Germline values: CDR1 SEHNR, CDR2 FQNEAQ (reference sequence). This CDR3 has 14 amino acids. The CDR3 sequence: CASSLGPRGTEAFF.

The chain is built from TRBV20-1 and TRBJ2-3; TCRdb proposes TRBD1, but this gene call is untestable without DNA. The CDR3 has 16 amino acids. Looked up from germline, CDR1 is DFQATT and CDR2 is SNEGSKA (reference sequence). The CDR3 sequence: CSARDFARGRADTQYF.

The chain combines TRBV5-5 with TRBJ2-5; TCRdb proposes TRBD2, but this gene call is untestable without DNA. The CDR3 has 15 amino acids. Per the germline V gene, CDR1 is SGHKS and CDR2 is YYEKEE (reference sequence). The CDR3 here is CASSLDLAGVETQYF.

The rearrangement joins TRBV20-1 to TRBJ1-1; TCRdb reports TRBD1, a call that lacks DNA to check it against. The CDR3 extends over 14 amino acids. Germline V gene sequence: CDR1 DFQATT, CDR2 SNEGSKA (reference sequence). CDR3 region: CSADRLRQGIEAFF.

V is TRBV4-3 and J is TRBJ1-6. This CDR3 is built from 16 residues. Germline V gene data show CDR1 as LGHNA and CDR2 as YSLEER. The CDR3 loop is CASSQDAQSNNSPLHF.

CDR3 loop: CASSPVLGPLRDTQYF. This sequence joins TRBV18 and TRBJ2-3; the D call of TRBD2 rests on TCRdb alone, since no DNA is present to check it. The V gene's germline CDR1 is KGHSH and CDR2 LQKENI. The CDR3 consists of 16 residues.

This sequence joins TRBV7-2 and TRBJ2-3. This CDR3 comprises 16 residues. Germline assignment: CDR1 SGHTA and CDR2 FQGNSA. CDR3: CASSLVARTSTDTQYF.

The rearrangement joins TRBV7-9 to TRBJ2-4; TCRdb picks TRBD1, but there is no DNA to check that call. This CDR3 is 13 amino acids long. CDR1 and CDR2 (germline): SEHNR, FQNEAQ (reference sequence). The CDR3 spells CASSNTGVNIQYF.

The J gene is TRBJ1-1, the V gene TRBV19. CDR3 length: 13 amino acids. Germline CDR1 reads LNHDA; CDR2 reads SQIVND (reference sequence). CDR3 amino acids: CASSRSWNTEAFF.

This chain uses TRBV7-9 with TRBJ1-1; the TRBD1 assignment by TCRdb is unverifiable without DNA. The germline CDR1 and CDR2 sequences are SEHNR and FQNEAQ (reference sequence). The CDR3 is 13 residues long. CDR3 residues: CACGQNMNTEAFF.

The chain links TRBV11-2 to TRBJ2-1; TCRdb proposes TRBD2, but this gene call is untestable without DNA. The CDR3 runs 13 residues. Looked up from germline, CDR1 is SGHAT and CDR2 is FQNNGV. CDR3 loop: CASSLGGGHEQFF.

The chain couples TRBV7-2 to TRBJ2-1. The germline CDR1 and CDR2 sequences are SGHTA and FQGNSA. This CDR3 has 14 amino acids. CDR3 amino acids: CASSFSGRNNEQFF.

The CDR3 loop reads CSARDQRGVGGYTF. The V call is TRBV20-1, the J call TRBJ1-2; TCRdb outputs TRBD1, but without DNA this stays unchecked. CDR1 is DFQATT, CDR2 SNEGSKA, per germline (reference sequence). The CDR3 totals 14 residues.

The V gene is TRBV14, the J gene TRBJ1-2; absent DNA, TCRdb's TRBD1 call cannot be checked. Germline V gene lookup returns CDR1 SGHDN and CDR2 FVKESK. CDR3 length: 14 residues. This CDR3 is CASSPKRTGYGYTF.

The gene calls are TRBV24-1 and TRBJ2-1. This CDR3 region has 13 residues. Per the germline V gene, CDR1 is KGHDR and CDR2 is SFDVKD. The CDR3 sequence: CATSDSLYNEQFF.

V and J are TRBV29-1 and TRBJ2-4. The CDR3 spans 14 residues. Germline CDR1 reads SQVTM; CDR2 reads ANQGSEA. The CDR3 sequence is CSVEGGVPKNIQYF.

The V and J genes are TRBV11-2 and TRBJ2-3; TCRdb lists TRBD2, though no DNA is available to test this call. The germline CDR1 and CDR2 sequences are SGHAT and FQNNGV. The CDR3 has 17 residues. CDR3 sequence reads: CASSFLPPGLVGDTQYF.